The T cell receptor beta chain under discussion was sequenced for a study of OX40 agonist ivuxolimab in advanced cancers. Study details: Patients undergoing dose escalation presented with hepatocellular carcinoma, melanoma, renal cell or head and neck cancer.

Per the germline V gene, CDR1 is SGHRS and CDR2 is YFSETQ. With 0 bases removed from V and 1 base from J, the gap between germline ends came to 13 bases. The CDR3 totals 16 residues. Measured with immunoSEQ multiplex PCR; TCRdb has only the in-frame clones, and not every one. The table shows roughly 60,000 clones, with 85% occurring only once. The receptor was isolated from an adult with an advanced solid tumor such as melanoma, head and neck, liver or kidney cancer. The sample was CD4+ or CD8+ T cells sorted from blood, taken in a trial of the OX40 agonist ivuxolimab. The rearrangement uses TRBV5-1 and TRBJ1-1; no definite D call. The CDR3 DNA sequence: TGCGCCAGCAGCTTGGAGCTGGCAGGAGGGAACACTGAAGCTTTCTTT. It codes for CASSLELAGGNTEAFF.